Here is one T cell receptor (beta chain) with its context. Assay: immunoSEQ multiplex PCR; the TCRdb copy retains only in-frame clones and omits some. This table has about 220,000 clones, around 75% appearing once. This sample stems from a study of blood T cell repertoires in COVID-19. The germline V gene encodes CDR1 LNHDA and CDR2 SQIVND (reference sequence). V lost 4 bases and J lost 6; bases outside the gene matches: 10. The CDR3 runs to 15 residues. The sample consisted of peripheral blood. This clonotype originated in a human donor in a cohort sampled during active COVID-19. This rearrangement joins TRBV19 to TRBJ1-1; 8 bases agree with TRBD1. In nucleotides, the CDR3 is TGTGCCAGTAGTAGAACAGGGGGTGTTTTCGCTGAAGCTTTCTTT. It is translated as CASSRTGGVFAEAFF.